This entry features one TCR beta chain sequence. CDR1 is SGHVS, CDR2 FNYEAQ, per germline. This CDR3 region has 13 residues. V lost 4 bases and J 4 bases, leaving 11 bases between the germline ends. Each CDR3 protein is one row after TCRdb ran MiXCR on the 5' RACE reads. The profile shows approximately 47,000 distinct CDR3 sequences, 28% of them singletons. The TCR comes from a female donor with breast cancer. The specimen sequenced was naive CD4+ T cells sorted from blood. The subset: naive CD4+ T cells, CD4+CD45RA+CD25-. The chain has TRBV7-6 and TRBJ2-7, with D hard to call. The chain's CDR3 is CASSSDLRYEQYF. The CDR3 nucleotides are TGTGCCAGCAGCTCGGACCTGAGGTACGAGCAGTACTTC.